This is a list of T cell receptor beta chains from one sample in a study of T cells in narcolepsy. TCRdb's table, derived via immunoSEQ multiplex PCR, lists solely in-frame clones and lacks some. The sample has tens of thousands of clones, around 80% seen once; the top ten hold over 1%. Sequencing was carried out using CD45RA- memory CD4+ T cells from PBMCs. The receptors were gathered from a human donor with narcolepsy. CDR3s include the opening cysteine and the closing phenylalanine or tryptophan.

TRBV5-6	TRBJ1-3	CASSFSSGNTIYF
TRBV18	TRBJ2-1	CASSLKGLEGEQFF
TRBV9	TRBJ1-1	CASSPTGTGFHTEAFF
TRBV4-2	TRBJ2-3	CASSQKLAGGRTDTQYF
TRBV10-2	TRBJ1-2	CASGTGDYGYTF
TRBV6-1	TRBJ2-7	CASSYPGSGEQYF
TRBV2	TRBJ1-5	CASSSGRGANQPQHF
TRBV1	TRBJ2-5	CTTAPLGLAGDAYQETQYF
TRBV6-1	TRBJ2-7	CASSVGPPDGSYEQYF
TRBV9	TRBJ1-1	CASSVVGQGLNTEAFF
TRBV30	TRBJ1-5	CAWSGLGQSHQPQHF
TRBV30	TRBJ2-1	CAWRGAGGDNEQFF
TRBV9	TRBJ1-1	CASSRNIGGNTEAFF
TRBV7-2	TRBJ1-3	CASSLSTGQGNTIYF
TRBV19	TRBJ2-2	CASSTRFPNTGELFF
TRBV6-1	TRBJ1-1	CASTLRGLGNTEAFF
TRBV4-1	TRBJ1-2	CASSPLSLAGGYTF
TRBV5-1	TRBJ2-2	CASSPTSGSVGELFF
TRBV29-1	TRBJ2-5	CSVEGRGETQYF
TRBV11-2	TRBJ1-1	CASSLPAAPAGNTEAFF
TRBV7-2	TRBJ1-6	CASSENRGANSPLHF
TRBV10-3	TRBJ1-2	CAISSDRGSGYTF
TRBV18	TRBJ1-1	CASSPLHPWDTEAFF
TRBV7-9	TRBJ1-4	CASSSPSGSTNEKLFF
TRBV2	TRBJ2-7	CASSRDSLPYEQYF
TRBV7-8	TRBJ2-2	CASSLGDPTGELFF
TRBV27	TRBJ1-2	CASSLLGRDYGYTF
TRBV29-1	TRBJ2-3	CSVVGGVRRQKQDTQYF
TRBV2	TRBJ2-2	CASSRGSHGELFF
TRBV6-1	TRBJ2-3	CASSAARNTDTQYF
TRBV5-1	TRBJ1-1	CASSFLQFGAGGAFF
TRBV5-4	TRBJ2-7	CASSFGGPGQGYEQYF
TRBV9	TRBJ1-6	CASSLAVGQGNSPLHF
TRBV9	TRBJ1-2	CASSTRTGIYGYTF
TRBV4-1	TRBJ1-6	CASSQDAGTVGSPLHF
TRBV7-7	TRBJ2-1	CASSLVGGSYNEQFF
TRBV5-4	TRBJ1-1	CASSFRGPTEAFF
TRBV7-3	TRBJ2-2	CASSLRGTSNTGELFF
TRBV10-1	TRBJ1-1	CASSQQGASGGTEAFF
TRBV5-1	TRBJ1-1	CASRRGQANTEAFF
TRBV5-5	TRBJ2-3	CASSSAGRAATSTDTQYF